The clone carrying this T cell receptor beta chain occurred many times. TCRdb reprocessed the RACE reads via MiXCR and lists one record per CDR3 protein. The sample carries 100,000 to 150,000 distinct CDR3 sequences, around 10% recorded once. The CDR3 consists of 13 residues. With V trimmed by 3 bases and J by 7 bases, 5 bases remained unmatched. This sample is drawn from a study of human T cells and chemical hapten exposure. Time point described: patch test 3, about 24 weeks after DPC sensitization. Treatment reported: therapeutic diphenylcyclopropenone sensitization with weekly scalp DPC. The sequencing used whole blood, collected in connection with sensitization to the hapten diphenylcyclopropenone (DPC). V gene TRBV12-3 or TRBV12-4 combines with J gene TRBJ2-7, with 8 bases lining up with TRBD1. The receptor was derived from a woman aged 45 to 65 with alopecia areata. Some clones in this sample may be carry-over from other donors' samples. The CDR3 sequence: CASSFGTGVEQYF. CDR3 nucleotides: TGTGCCAGCAGTTTTGGGACAGGTGTAGAGCAGTACTTC.